The text below deals with one T cell receptor (beta chain). RNA transcripts served as the template for amplifying TCR beta CDR3 regions. A set of HTBI primers served as the primers for a first-round RT-PCR of the TCR CDR3. TCRdb fed the multiplex PCR reads into MiXCR, producing one record per CDR3 protein. The data show around 600,000 distinct CDR3 sequences, 45% seen once. The sample originates from a study of T cells in Graves' hyperthyroidism and ophthalmopathy. This CDR3 contains 18 residues. Trimming pared 1 base from V and 3 bases from J, leaving 19 bases between. The germline V gene has CDR1 LNHDA and CDR2 SQIVND (reference sequence).

The sample taken for sequencing was peripheral blood or thyroid tissue (not recorded which). This clonotype originated in an adult man with Graves' disease, either hyperthyroidism or ophthalmopathy (not recorded which). V gene TRBV19 combines with J gene TRBJ1-5, with D possibly being TRBD1 (5 bases). The CDR3, as DNA: TGTGCCAGTAGTATAGGAGGCGGGACGGGGAACCTCAATCAGCCCCAGCATTTT. Its protein product is CASSIGGGTGNLNQPQHF. The full variable domain, rest sourced from reference TRBV19 and TRBJ1-5, is DGGITQSPKYLFRKEGQNVTLSCEQNLNHDAMYWYRQDPGQGLRLIYYSQIVNDFQKGDIAEGYSVSREKKESFPLTVTSAQKNPTAFYLCASSIGGGTGNLNQPQHFGDGTRLSIL.